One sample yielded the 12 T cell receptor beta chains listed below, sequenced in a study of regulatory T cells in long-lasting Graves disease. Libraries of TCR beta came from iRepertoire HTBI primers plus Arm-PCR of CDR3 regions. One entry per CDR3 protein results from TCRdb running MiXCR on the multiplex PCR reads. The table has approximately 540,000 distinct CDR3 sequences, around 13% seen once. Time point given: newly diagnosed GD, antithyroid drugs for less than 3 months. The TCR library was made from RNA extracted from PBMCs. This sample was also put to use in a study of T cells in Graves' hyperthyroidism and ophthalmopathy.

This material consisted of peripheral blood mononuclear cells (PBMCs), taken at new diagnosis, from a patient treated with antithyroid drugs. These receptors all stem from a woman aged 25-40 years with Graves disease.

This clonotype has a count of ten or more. CDR3 sequence reads: CASSPSGGRNEQFF. CDR3 sequence (DNA): TGTGCCAGCAGCCCCTCCGGGGGGAGGAATGAGCAGTTCTTC. The genes are TRBV3-1 and TRBJ2-1; 7 bases match TRBD2. Germline CDR1 is LGHDT and CDR2 is YNNKEL (reference sequence). The CDR3 contains 14 residues. After removal of 4 bases from V and 7 bases from J, the junction contained 7 bases not matched to a gene.

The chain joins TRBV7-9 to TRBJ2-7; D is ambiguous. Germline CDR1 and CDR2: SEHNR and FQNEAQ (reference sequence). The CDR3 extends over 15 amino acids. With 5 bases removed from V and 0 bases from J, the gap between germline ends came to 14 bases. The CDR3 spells CASSPPPRHSYEQYF. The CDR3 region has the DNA TGTGCCAGCAGCCCCCCGCCGCGACACTCCTACGAGCAGTACTTC.

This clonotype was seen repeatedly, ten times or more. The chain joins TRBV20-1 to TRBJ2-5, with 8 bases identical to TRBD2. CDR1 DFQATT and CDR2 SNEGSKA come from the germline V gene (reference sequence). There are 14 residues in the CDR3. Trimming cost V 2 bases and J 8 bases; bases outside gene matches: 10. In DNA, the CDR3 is TGCAGTGCTAGACCAGCGGGAGCGTCACGAACCCAGTACTTC. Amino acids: CSARPAGASRTQYF.

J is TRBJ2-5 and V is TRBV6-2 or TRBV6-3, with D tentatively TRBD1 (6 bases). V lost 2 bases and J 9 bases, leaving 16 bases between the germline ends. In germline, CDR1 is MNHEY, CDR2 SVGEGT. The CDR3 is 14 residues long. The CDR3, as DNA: TGTGCCAGCAGTTACGGGCAGGGGTCATCGGCCCAGTACTTC. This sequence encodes CASSYGQGSSAQYF.

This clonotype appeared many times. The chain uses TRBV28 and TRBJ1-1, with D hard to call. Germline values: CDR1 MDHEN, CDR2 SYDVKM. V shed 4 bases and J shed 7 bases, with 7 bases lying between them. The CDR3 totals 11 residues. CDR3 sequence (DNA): TGTGCCAGCAGTTCCTCGATTGAAGCTTTCTTT. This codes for CASSSSIEAFF.

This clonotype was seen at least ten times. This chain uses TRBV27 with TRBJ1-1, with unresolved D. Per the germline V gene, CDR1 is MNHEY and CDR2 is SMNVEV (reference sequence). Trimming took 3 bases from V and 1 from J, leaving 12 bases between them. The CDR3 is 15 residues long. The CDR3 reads CASSLSGLSNTEAFF. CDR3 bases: TGTGCCAGCAGTTTGTCAGGTTTGTCGAACACTGAAGCTTTCTTT.

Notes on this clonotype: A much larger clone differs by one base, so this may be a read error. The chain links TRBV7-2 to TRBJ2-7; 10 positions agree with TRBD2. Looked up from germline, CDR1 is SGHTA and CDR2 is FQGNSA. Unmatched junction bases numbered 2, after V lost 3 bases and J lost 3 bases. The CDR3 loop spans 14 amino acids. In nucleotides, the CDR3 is TGTGCCAGCAGCTTTACTAGCGGGATCTACGAGCAGTACTTC. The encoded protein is CASSFTSGIYEQYF.

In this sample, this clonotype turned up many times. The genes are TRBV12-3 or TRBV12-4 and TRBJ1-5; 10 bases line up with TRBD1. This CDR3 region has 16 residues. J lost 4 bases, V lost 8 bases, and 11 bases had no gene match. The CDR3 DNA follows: TGTGCCAGCTCCAAGGGACAGGGGAGTGGTAATCAGCCCCAGCATTTT. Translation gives CASSKGQGSGNQPQHF.

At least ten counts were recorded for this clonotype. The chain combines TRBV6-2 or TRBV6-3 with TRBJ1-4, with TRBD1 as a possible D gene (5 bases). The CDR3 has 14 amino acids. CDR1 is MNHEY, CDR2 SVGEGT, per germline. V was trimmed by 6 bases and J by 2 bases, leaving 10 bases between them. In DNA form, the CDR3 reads TGTGCCAGCAGGTCCAGGGTCACTAATGAAAAACTGTTTTTT. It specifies CASRSRVTNEKLFF.

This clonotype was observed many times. The CDR3: CASSPQGRDTEAFF. The CDR3 region has the DNA TGCGCCAGCAGCCCCCAGGGTCGGGACACTGAAGCTTTCTTT. This chain links TRBV5-1 with TRBJ1-1; TRBD1 might be the D (5 bases). The CDR3 runs 14 residues. Germline CDR1 is SGHRS and CDR2 is YFSETQ. V was cut by 4 bases and J by 3 bases, with 13 bases left in between.

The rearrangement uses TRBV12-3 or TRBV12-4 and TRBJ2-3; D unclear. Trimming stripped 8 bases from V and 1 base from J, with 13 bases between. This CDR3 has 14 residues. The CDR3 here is CASRRGAGTDTQYF. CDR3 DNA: TGTGCCAGCCGGAGAGGTGCCGGCACAGATACGCAGTATTTT.

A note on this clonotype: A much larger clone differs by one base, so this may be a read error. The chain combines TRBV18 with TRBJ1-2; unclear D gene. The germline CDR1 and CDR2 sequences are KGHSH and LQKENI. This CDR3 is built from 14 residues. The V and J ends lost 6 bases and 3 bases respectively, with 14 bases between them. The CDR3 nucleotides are TGTGCCAGCTCCGCCTCCGAGAGACACTATGGCTACACCTTC. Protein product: CASSASERHYGYTF.